This entry lists 22 T cell receptor beta chains sequenced from one sample in a study of blood T cell repertoires in COVID-19. The protocol was immunoSEQ multiplex PCR, while the TCRdb copy is restricted to in-frame clones and leaves out a portion. The table has 110,000 or so clones, more than 80% seen once. Sequenced input: peripheral blood. The receptors originated from a woman between 45 and 65 years old with acute or convalescent COVID-19.

The gene calls are TRBV7-2 and TRBJ2-5; a possible D gene is TRBD1 (5 bases). Trimming cost V 5 bases and J 5 bases, with 18 bases left between them. This CDR3 has 15 amino acids. Germline V gives CDR1 SGHTA, CDR2 FQGNSA. CDR3 in amino acids: CASSRVDSSRETQYF. CDR3 in DNA: TGTGCCAGCAGCCGGGTTGACAGCTCCCGGGAGACCCAGTACTTC. Together with reference TRBV7-2 and TRBJ2-5, the CDR3 gives the full variable domain: GAGVSQSPSNKVTEKGKDVELRCDPISGHTALYWYRQSLGQGLEFLIYFQGNSAPDKSGLPSDRFSAERTGGSVSTLTIQRTQQEDSAVYLCASSRVDSSRETQYFGPGTRLLVL.

The CDR3 here is CASRSGASNQPQHF. CDR3 coding DNA: TGTGCCAGCAGGTCTGGGGCCTCAAATCAGCCCCAGCATTTT. This chain connects TRBV27 to TRBJ1-5; tentative D call: TRBD1 (5 bases). The CDR3 is 14 residues long. The germline CDR1 and CDR2 sequences are MNHEY and SMNVEV (reference sequence). V was clipped by 6 bases and J by 4 bases, with 13 bases between them.

V usage is TRBV7-6 and J usage is TRBJ1-1, with D maybe TRBD1 (5 bases). The V gene lost 4 bases and the J gene lost 4 bases, with 13 bases spanning the gap. The CDR3 runs 14 residues. CDR1 and CDR2 (germline): SGHVS, FNYEAQ. CDR3 in amino acids: CASSYRGEGTEAFF. CDR3 sequence (DNA): TGTGCCAGCAGCTACCGAGGGGAGGGCACTGAAGCTTTCTTT.

The V call is TRBV7-2, the J call TRBJ2-7; D is ambiguous. Germline V gives CDR1 SGHTA, CDR2 FQGNSA. This CDR3 region has 14 residues. V lost 4 bases and J lost 6, with 16 bases in between. Here the CDR3 reads CASSYNRPQAEQYF. For the CDR3, the DNA is TGTGCCAGCAGCTACAATCGCCCCCAGGCCGAGCAGTACTTC.

This sequence joins TRBV4-1 and TRBJ1-1; D gene unclear. There are 16 residues in the CDR3. V gave up 1 base and J gave up 0 bases, with 12 bases separating them. The V gene's germline CDR1 is MGHRA and CDR2 YSYEKL. CDR3 loop: CASSQALQSMNTEAFF. CDR3 bases: TGCGCCAGCAGCCAAGCCTTACAGAGTATGAACACTGAAGCTTTCTTT.

The chain couples TRBV4-3 to TRBJ2-3; 12 nucleotides align to TRBD2. V trimming: 1 base; J trimming: 6 bases; junction bases outside the gene matches: 2. The V gene's germline CDR1 is LGHNA and CDR2 YSLEER. CDR3 size: 15 residues. DNA of the CDR3: TGCGCCAGCAGCCAAGGGGGACTAGCGGGCGATACGCAGTATTTT. Protein: CASSQGGLAGDTQYF.

V and J are TRBV9 and TRBJ2-5, with 9 bases that match TRBD2. The length of the CDR3 is 15 residues. Losses at the gene ends were 0 bases for V and 5 bases for J; bases not matched to a gene: 5. The V gene's germline CDR1 is SGDLS and CDR2 YYNGEE. CDR3 DNA: TGTGCCAGCAGCGTAGGGGGCGGGGGGGCTGAGACCCAGTACTTC. It is translated as CASSVGGGGAETQYF.

In its sample, this clone was seen a few times. This chain connects TRBV10-3 to TRBJ1-2; D perhaps matches TRBD1 (5 bases). Germline CDR1 is ENHRY and CDR2 is SYGVKD. The CDR3 contains 14 residues. V lost 7 bases and J lost 4, with 16 bases in between. The DNA of the CDR3 is TGTGCCATCAATGGGGCCACGGTTGGCTATGGCTACACCTTC. Translated: CAINGATVGYGYTF.

The chain joins TRBV5-6 to TRBJ2-7; TRBD1 matches 8 bases. The junction had 10 bases not matched to a gene; V was cut back by 6 bases and J by 2 bases. CDR1 and CDR2 (germline): SGHDT, YYEEEE. The CDR3 covers 15 residues. CDR3: CASNLKRDRTYEQYF. CDR3 in DNA: TGTGCCAGCAACCTAAAACGGGACAGGACCTACGAGCAGTACTTC.

CDR3 sequence: CASSRTSLDAGNTIYF. The CDR3 DNA sequence: TGTGCCAGCAGTCGGACATCCTTGGATGCTGGAAACACCATATATTTT. This chain links TRBV6-6 with TRBJ1-3; TRBD1 is a possible D gene (5 bases). Germline V CDR1 and CDR2: MNHNY, SVGAGI (reference sequence). This CDR3 comprises 16 residues. V shed 5 bases and J shed 2 bases, with 16 bases lying between them.

This chain links TRBV24-1 with TRBJ2-1; TRBD1 is a possible D gene (6 bases). This CDR3 is 16 amino acids long. V was pared by 5 bases and J by 0 bases, with 13 bases between. CDR1 is KGHDR, CDR2 SFDVKD, per germline. CDR3 coding DNA: TGTGCCACCAGTGGAGGGGGAGACGACTCCTACAATGAGCAGTTCTTC. Translated: CATSGGGDDSYNEQFF.

The rearrangement joins TRBV19 to TRBJ1-1, with a tentative D call TRBD1 (6 bases). The CDR3 loop spans 15 amino acids. Trimming shortened V by 5 bases and J by 5 bases, and 18 bases separated the two germline ends. Germline V gene data show CDR1 as LNHDA and CDR2 as SQIVND (reference sequence). The CDR3 sequence is CASSPQLGARTEAFF. In DNA, the CDR3 is TGTGCCAGTAGTCCCCAGTTGGGGGCGAGAACTGAAGCTTTCTTT.

This sequence joins TRBV2 and TRBJ1-2; the match to TRBD1 covers 7 bases. Germline assignment: CDR1 SNHLY and CDR2 FYNNEI. The CDR3 spans 16 residues. V trimming: 6 bases; J trimming: 1 base; junction bases outside the gene matches: 11. CDR3: CASSSPGTVYNYGYTF. The CDR3 DNA reads TGTGCCAGCAGCAGCCCTGGGACAGTTTATAACTATGGCTACACCTTC.

The chain recombines TRBV4-2 with TRBJ2-5, with 7 bases lining up with TRBD2. This CDR3 comprises 15 residues. CDR1 and CDR2 (germline): LGHNA, YNFKEQ. The J segment lost 2 bases and the V segment lost 1 base, leaving 4 bases of the junction unmatched. CDR3 residues: CASSQGAGVQETQYF. The CDR3 DNA sequence: TGTGCCAGCAGCCAAGGGGCGGGGGTACAAGAGACCCAGTACTTC.

V is TRBV5-6 and J is TRBJ2-7, with a possible D match to TRBD1 (6 bases). Germline V gene data show CDR1 as SGHDT and CDR2 as YYEEEE. The CDR3 runs 12 residues. The V end lost 4 bases, the J end lost 7 bases, and 12 bases lay between the germline ends. The CDR3 protein is CASSQGYLEQYF. DNA of the CDR3: TGTGCCAGCAGCCAGGGGTATCTGGAGCAGTACTTC.

This CDR3 is CASSGGYNSPLHF. CDR3 nucleotide sequence: TGTGCCAGCTCAGGGGGTTACAATTCACCCCTCCACTTT. The rearrangement joins TRBV2 to TRBJ1-6, with 7 bases that match TRBD1. The CDR3 is 13 residues long. Germline V gives CDR1 SNHLY, CDR2 FYNNEI. V shed 8 bases and J 7 bases; nucleotides not matched to a gene: 5.

Of note for this clone: Other DNA sequences in the sample encode the same CDR3. The chain's CDR3 is CASSLAGNTEAFF. CDR3 nucleotides: TGTGCCAGCAGCTTGGCAGGGAACACTGAAGCTTTCTTT. The chain is built from TRBV5-4 and TRBJ1-1; D uncertain. V was trimmed by 0 bases and J by 1 base, leaving 4 bases between them. The germline gives CDR1 SGHNT, CDR2 YYREEE (reference sequence). The CDR3 is made up of 13 amino acids.

The chain uses TRBV5-4 and TRBJ1-1; the D is unclear. The CDR3 is 14 amino acids. The germline V gene has CDR1 SGHNT and CDR2 YYREEE (reference sequence). Trimming pared 5 bases from V and 5 bases from J, leaving 16 bases between. Here the CDR3 reads CASRVMGQKTEAFF. The CDR3 coding sequence is TGTGCCAGCAGAGTCATGGGCCAGAAGACTGAAGCTTTCTTT.

This chain joins TRBV10-3 and TRBJ1-5; 10 bases align to TRBD1. CDR3 length: 14 residues. V dropped 8 bases and J dropped 4; count of bases not matched to a gene: 5. Germline V gene sequence: CDR1 ENHRY, CDR2 SYGVKD. CDR3 sequence reads: CAIGTGDKNQPQHF. CDR3 nucleotides: TGTGCCATCGGGACAGGGGACAAGAATCAGCCCCAGCATTTT.

V gene TRBV30 combines with J gene TRBJ1-2, with 7 bases lining up with TRBD1. With V trimmed by 1 base and J by 9 bases, 11 bases remained unmatched. The CDR3 has 14 residues. CDR1 is GTSNPN, CDR2 SVGIG, per germline (reference sequence). The CDR3 is CAWSAGDSSARYTF. The CDR3 nucleotides are TGTGCCTGGAGTGCGGGGGACAGCTCAGCGCGCTACACCTTC.

This clone was found once. CDR3 loop: CASSQLRDGYTF. The CDR3 DNA reads as TGTGCCAGCTCACAGTTGAGGGATGGCTACACCTTC. This sequence joins TRBV18 and TRBJ1-2; no reliable D call. This CDR3 has 12 amino acids. Trimming pared 4 bases from V and 6 bases from J, leaving 9 bases between. Germline V CDR1 and CDR2: KGHSH, LQKENI.

The chain's CDR3 is CAIRTDGAVAYEQYF. The CDR3, as DNA: TGTGCCATCAGGACAGATGGTGCGGTTGCCTACGAGCAGTACTTC. The gene calls are TRBV10-3 and TRBJ2-7, with D perhaps matching TRBD1 (5 bases). Germline V gene lookup returns CDR1 ENHRY and CDR2 SYGVKD. Trimming shortened V by 6 bases and J by 2 bases, and 17 bases separated the two germline ends. The CDR3 consists of 15 residues.